The clone carrying this T cell receptor beta chain was recorded a few times. Its antigen remains unknown. These data originate in a study of beta chain features in type 1 diabetes. Study results and limitations: Shortening that was moderate but significant affected the TCRB CDR3s of Type 1 diabetes patients in all four CD4+ subsets.

Reverse transcribing all isolated RNA meant expressed TCRB transcripts were sequenced. Sequencing of naive, central memory and regulatory T cell samples gave an average of roughly 3.5 million reads. Assay used: immunoSEQ multiplex PCR; TCRdb lists only in-frame clones, some missing. The data show hundreds of thousands of clones, with roughly 15% seen just once and approximately 0.087% held by the top ten. V was clipped by 10 bases and J by 8 bases, with 20 bases between them. The CDR3 is 13 residues long. The germline CDR1 and CDR2 sequences are MDHEN and SYDVKM. The authors sorted CD4+ naive, central memory, regulatory and stem cell-like memory cells via CD45RO/CCR7/CD25/CD127/CD95/CD27.

The rearrangement joins TRBV28 to TRBJ1-2, with D possibly TRBD1 on 5 matching bases. The clonotype was recovered from a man younger than 35 in good health. The sequencing input was naive CD4+ T cells from blood. The CDR3 loop is CATRPGTLLGYTF. The CDR3 DNA follows: TGTGCCACCAGACCTGGGACTCTTTTAGGCTACACCTTC.